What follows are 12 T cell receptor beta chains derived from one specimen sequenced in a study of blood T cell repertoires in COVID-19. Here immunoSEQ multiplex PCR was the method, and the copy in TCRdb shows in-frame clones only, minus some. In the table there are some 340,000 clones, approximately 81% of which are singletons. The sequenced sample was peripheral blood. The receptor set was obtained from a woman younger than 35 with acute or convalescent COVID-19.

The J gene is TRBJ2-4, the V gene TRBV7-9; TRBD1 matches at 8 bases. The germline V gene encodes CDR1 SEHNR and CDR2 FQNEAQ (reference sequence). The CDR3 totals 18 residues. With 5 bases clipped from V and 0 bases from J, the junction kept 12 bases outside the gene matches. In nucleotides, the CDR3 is TGTGCCAGCAGCCCCGGCGAGGGCAGGGGGCTAGCCAAAAACATTCAGTACTTC. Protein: CASSPGEGRGLAKNIQYF.

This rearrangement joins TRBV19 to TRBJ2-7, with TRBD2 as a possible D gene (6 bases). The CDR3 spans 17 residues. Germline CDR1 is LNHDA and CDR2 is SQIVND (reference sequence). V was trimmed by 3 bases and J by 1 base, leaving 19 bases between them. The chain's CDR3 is CASSIKSWTEGSYEQYF. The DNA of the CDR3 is TGTGCCAGTAGTATCAAGAGCTGGACGGAGGGGTCCTACGAGCAGTACTTC.

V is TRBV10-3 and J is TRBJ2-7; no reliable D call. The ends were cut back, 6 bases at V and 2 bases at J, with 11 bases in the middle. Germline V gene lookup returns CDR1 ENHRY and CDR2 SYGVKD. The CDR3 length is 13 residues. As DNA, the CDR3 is TGTGCCATCAGAAAGAGTGAGCCCTACGAGCAGTACTTC. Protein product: CAIRKSEPYEQYF.

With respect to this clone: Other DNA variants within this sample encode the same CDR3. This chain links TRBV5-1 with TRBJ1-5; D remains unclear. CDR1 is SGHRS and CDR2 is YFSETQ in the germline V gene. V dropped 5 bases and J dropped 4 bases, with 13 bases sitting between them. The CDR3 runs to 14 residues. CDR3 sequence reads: CASSLESGNQPQHF. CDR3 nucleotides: TGCGCCAGCAGTCTAGAATCGGGAAATCAGCCCCAGCATTTT.

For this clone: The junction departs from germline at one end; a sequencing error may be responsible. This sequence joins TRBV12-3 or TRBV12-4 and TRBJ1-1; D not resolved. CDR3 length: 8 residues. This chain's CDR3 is CASRSLLF. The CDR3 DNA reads TGTGCCAGCAGATCTCTCCTGTTT.

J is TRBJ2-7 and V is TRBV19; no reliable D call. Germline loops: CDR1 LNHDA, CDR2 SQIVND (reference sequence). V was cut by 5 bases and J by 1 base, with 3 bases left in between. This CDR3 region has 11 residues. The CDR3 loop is CASSASYEQYF. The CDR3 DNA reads TGTGCCAGTAGTGCGTCCTACGAGCAGTACTTC.

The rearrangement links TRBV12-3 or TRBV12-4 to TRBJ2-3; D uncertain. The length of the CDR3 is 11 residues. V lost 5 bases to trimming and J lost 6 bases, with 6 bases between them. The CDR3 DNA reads TGTGCCAGCAGTATCAGGGATACGCAGTATTTT. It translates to CASSIRDTQYF.

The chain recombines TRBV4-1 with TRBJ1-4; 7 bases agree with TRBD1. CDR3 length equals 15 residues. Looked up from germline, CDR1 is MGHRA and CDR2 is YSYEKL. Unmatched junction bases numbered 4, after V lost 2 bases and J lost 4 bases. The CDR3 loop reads CASSQTGQRNEKLFF. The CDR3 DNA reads TGCGCCAGCAGCCAAACGGGACAGCGTAATGAAAAACTGTTTTTT.

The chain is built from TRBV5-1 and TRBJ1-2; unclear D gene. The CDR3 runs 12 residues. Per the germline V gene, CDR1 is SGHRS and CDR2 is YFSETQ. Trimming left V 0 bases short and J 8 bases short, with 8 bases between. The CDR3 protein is CASSLDAQGYTF. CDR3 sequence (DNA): TGCGCCAGCAGCTTGGACGCCCAGGGCTACACCTTC.

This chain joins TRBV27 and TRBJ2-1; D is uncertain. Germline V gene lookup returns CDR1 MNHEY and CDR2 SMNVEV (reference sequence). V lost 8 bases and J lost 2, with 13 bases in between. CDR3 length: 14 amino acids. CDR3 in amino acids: CASGVANTYNEQFF. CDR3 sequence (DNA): TGTGCCAGCGGAGTTGCCAATACCTACAATGAGCAGTTCTTC.

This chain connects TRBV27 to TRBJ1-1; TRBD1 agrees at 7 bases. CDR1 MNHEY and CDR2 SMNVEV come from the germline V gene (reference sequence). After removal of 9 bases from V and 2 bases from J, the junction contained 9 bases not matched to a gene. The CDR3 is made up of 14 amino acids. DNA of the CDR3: TGTGCCAGTAATACAGGGGAGGAAAACACTGAAGCTTTCTTT. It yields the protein CASNTGEENTEAFF.

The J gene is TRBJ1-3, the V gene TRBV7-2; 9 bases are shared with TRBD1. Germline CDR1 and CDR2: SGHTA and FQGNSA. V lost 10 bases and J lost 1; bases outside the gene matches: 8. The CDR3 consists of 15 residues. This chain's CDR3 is CAIRDRVLSGNTIYF. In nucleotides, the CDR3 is TGTGCCATTCGGGACAGGGTTTTATCTGGAAACACCATATATTTT.